One T cell receptor beta chain is described in this entry. The method was immunoSEQ multiplex PCR; TCRdb's version includes in-frame clones alone and lacks a portion of them. Altogether approximately 170,000 clones are present, over 75% being singletons, with the ten largest covering roughly 1.2%. This specimen belongs to a study of blood T cell repertoires in COVID-19. Study summary: Samples came from the United States, Italy and Spain, spanning acute and convalescent COVID-19.

The trim removed 4 bases at V and 4 bases at J, leaving 9 bases unmatched. The CDR3 is 15 residues long. Germline loops: CDR1 SQVTM, CDR2 ANQGSEA. The sequenced sample was peripheral blood. This sequence joins TRBV29-1 and TRBJ2-5; 10 bases agree with TRBD1. This receptor was taken from a man between 60 and 75 years old who had recovered from COVID-19. CDR3 bases: TGCAGCGTTGGGGGGGACAGGGGCCAGGTAGAGACCCAGTACTTC. Its protein is CSVGGDRGQVETQYF.